What follows is one T cell receptor (beta chain) and its context. Its antigen is currently not known. No clone much larger than this one lies a single base away; base qualities are absent. This sample stems from a study of blood T cell repertoires in COVID-19 (dated by TCRdb to between 2020 and 2021). For the study in its entirety: Samples from collaborators originated in the United States, Italy and Spain and spanned both the acute and convalescent phases of COVID-19. The samples were drawn from two sources: the first 160 participants of the ongoing ImmuneRACE study, and 1,254 subjects contributed by 6 global collaborators. Where HLA class I and class II types were available, the types were taken from metadata supplied by the sample provider, not from assay-based typing. The prospective study material was composed of cDNA or gDNA derived from T cells, B-cell-depleted T cells, or PBMCs. A freely available public database, intended as a resource for researchers studying the immune response to SARS-CoV-2, is where the repertoires were released. Sample metadata almost always included a de-identified subject ID, COVID-19 status, age in years and sex. Subjects who had been exposed to COVID-19, were actively infected with it, or had recovered from it provided the deeply sampled blood TCRbeta repertoires that made up the dataset.

TCRbeta CDR3 regions were amplified from genomic DNA by means of the immunoSEQ Assay, a bias-controlled multiplex PCR. From the authors' description of their analysis: Nucleated cell counts per sample were estimated from amplification of reference gene primers within the assay. To quantify the absolute abundance of each unique TCRbeta CDR3 rearrangement, sequence reads were collapsed and filtered. For each sample, productive Simpson clonality was calculated by taking the square root of Simpson's diversity index across productive rearrangements. Imported from immuneACCESS, the table was reduced by TCRdb to in-frame sequences with V and J called. These copies leave out some clones; in studies compared against another copy, an unresolved V gene accounts for under half, and the cause of the remainder is not known. From that table come the V and J calls and clone size; the DNA was used to work out D and trimming. Counted in this sample were 95,000 to 100,000 clones; over 70% of them appeared once. The ten largest clones represent around 10% of the sample.

Via the germline V gene, CDR1 is MDHEN and CDR2 SYDVKM. The CDR3 sequence holds 15 residues, the cysteine and phenylalanine included. Just the 45-base CDR3 DNA is kept, in frame starting at base 1. V is pared back by 11 bases and J by 2 bases, with 16 bases lying between the germline termini. Here is what the overall study found, with its caveats: The amount of clinical and demographic metadata varied by source and participant and was provided uncurated.

Collaborating institutions collected whole blood in K2EDTA tubes following their own protocols. Collaborator samples were shipped for TCRbeta analysis as frozen whole blood, isolated PBMCs, or DNA extracted from either sample type. The sequence was obtained from a woman at least 80 years old with acute or convalescent COVID-19. Here the chain combines TRBV28 and TRBJ2-6, with the D gene uncertain. Sequenced: peripheral blood. CDR3 region: CAAQTPLAGANVLTF. The DNA sequence is given as TGTGCCGCACAAACCCCTCTGGCTGGGGCCAACGTCCTGACTTTC.